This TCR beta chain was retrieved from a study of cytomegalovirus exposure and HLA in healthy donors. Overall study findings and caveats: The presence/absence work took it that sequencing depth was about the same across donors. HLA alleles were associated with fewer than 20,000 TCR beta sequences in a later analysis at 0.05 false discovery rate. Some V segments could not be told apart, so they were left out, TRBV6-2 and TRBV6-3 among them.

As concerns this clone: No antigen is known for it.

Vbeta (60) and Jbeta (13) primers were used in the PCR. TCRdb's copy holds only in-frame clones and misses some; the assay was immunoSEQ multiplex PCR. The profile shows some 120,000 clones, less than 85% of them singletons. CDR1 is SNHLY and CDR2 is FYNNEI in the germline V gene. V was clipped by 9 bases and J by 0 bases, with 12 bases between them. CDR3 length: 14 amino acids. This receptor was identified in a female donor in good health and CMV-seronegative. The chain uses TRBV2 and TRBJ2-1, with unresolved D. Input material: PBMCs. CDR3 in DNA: TGTGCCAGATCTGGCTCGCACTCCTACAATGAGCAGTTCTTC. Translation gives CARSGSHSYNEQFF.